This T cell receptor (beta chain) was retrieved from a study of shared clonotypes between healthy human individuals. Study-level information: There were three CD4 naive, three CD4 memory, two CD8 naive and one CD8 memory plates per donor.

Among the donors, all were Caucasian adults who lived in Nashville, Tennessee. This table comes from immunoSEQ multiplex PCR, and its TCRdb copy is limited to in-frame clones, with some not included. Of about 1 million clones detected, 65% to 80% appear once; the ten largest clones hold 1.4% to 1.5%. V lost 0 bases, J lost 7 bases, and 4 bases stayed unmatched. This CDR3 has 15 residues. Germline V CDR1 and CDR2: SGHTA, FQGNSA. Sequencing was performed on memory CD4+ T cells sorted from blood. Subset defined: CD45RA-negative fraction. This sequence joins TRBV7-2 and TRBJ2-1; 9 bases align to TRBD2. This clonotype was obtained from a man between 18 and 35 years old in good health. The CDR3 loop reads CASSLASLAGNEQFF. The CDR3, as DNA: TGTGCCAGCAGCTTAGCTTCGCTAGCGGGAAATGAGCAGTTCTTC.